The 25 T cell receptor beta chains below were found in one sample sequenced in a study of blood T cell repertoires in COVID-19. Only in-frame clones appear in the TCRdb table, and some are missing; sequencing was by immunoSEQ multiplex PCR. The sample has 150,000 to 200,000 clones; 85% to 90% are singletons. Sequencing was done on a sample of peripheral blood. The receptors derive from a human donor in a cohort sampled during active COVID-19.

The chain carries TRBV11-2 and TRBJ2-7; D remains unclear. The CDR3 spans 13 residues. Per the germline V gene, CDR1 is SGHAT and CDR2 is FQNNGV. V was shortened by 1 base and J by 2 bases, with 6 bases between the two germline ends. The CDR3 reads CASSLGQTYEQYF. The CDR3 DNA sequence: TGTGCCAGCAGCTTAGGGCAGACCTACGAGCAGTACTTC.

This rearrangement joins TRBV12-3 or TRBV12-4 to TRBJ1-2; 7 nucleotides align to TRBD1. Germline trimming cut 2 bases from V and 4 bases from J; bases unmatched to any gene: 1. This CDR3 is built from 13 residues. CDR3 in DNA: TGTGCCAGCAGTTTATCAGGGGGCTATGGCTACACCTTC. Translating it yields CASSLSGGYGYTF.

In this sample, this clone turned up a few times. V is TRBV24-1 and J is TRBJ2-1; D might be TRBD2 (6 bases). The ends were cut back, 3 bases at V and 4 bases at J, with 6 bases in the middle. The germline V gene encodes CDR1 KGHDR and CDR2 SFDVKD. This CDR3 has 13 amino acids. The CDR3 protein is CATSDGGYNEQFF. The CDR3 bases are TGTGCCACCAGTGATGGGGGGTACAATGAGCAGTTCTTC.

This chain connects TRBV13 to TRBJ2-3; the match to TRBD2 covers 13 bases. The CDR3 is 16 residues long. V shed 5 bases, J shed 2 bases, and the junction held 4 bases outside the gene matches. Germline V gives CDR1 PRHDT, CDR2 FYEKMQ (reference sequence). The CDR3 sequence is CASSGGLAGATDTQYF. As DNA, the CDR3 is TGTGCCAGCAGCGGAGGACTAGCGGGAGCCACAGATACGCAGTATTTT. The full variable domain, in which reference TRBV13 and TRBJ2-3 provide the parts outside the CDR3, is AAGVIQSPRHLIKEKRETATLKCYPIPRHDTVYWYQQGPGQDPQFLISFYEKMQSDKGSIPDRFSAQQFSDYHSELNMSSLELGDSALYFCASSGGLAGATDTQYFGPGTRLTVL.

The chain's CDR3 is CASASAFEQFF. The CDR3, as DNA: TGTGCCAGCGCGTCCGCCTTTGAGCAGTTCTTC. This chain joins TRBV11-2 and TRBJ2-1; D not resolved. The CDR3 contains 11 residues. Germline CDR1 SGHAT, CDR2 FQNNGV. Trimming took 8 bases from V and 9 from J, leaving 11 bases between them.

The genes are TRBV7-2 and TRBJ2-1; D is possibly TRBD2 (5 bases). CDR1 is SGHTA and CDR2 is FQGNSA in the germline V gene. There are 15 residues in the CDR3. Trimming pared 0 bases from V and 3 bases from J, leaving 9 bases between. The CDR3 nucleotides read TGTGCCAGCAGCTTAGCCCGGGATTTCTACAATGAGCAGTTCTTC. Protein product: CASSLARDFYNEQFF.

The V gene is TRBV29-1, the J gene TRBJ2-1, with 11 bases aligning to TRBD2. CDR3 size: 14 residues. V lost 7 bases to trimming and J lost 7 bases; unmatched junction nucleotides: 9. The germline gives CDR1 SQVTM, CDR2 ANQGSEA. The CDR3 bases are TGCAGCGCCCGTTCTAGCGGGGGGCAAAATGAGCAGTTCTTC. Its protein product is CSARSSGGQNEQFF.

The rearrangement joins TRBV18 to TRBJ1-1; perhaps TRBD1 as D (6 bases). CDR1 and CDR2 (germline): KGHSH, LQKENI. The CDR3 spans 15 residues. The V and J ends lost 2 bases and 1 base respectively, with 11 bases between them. CDR3: CASSPFGGANTEAFF. CDR3 in DNA: TGTGCCAGCTCACCATTTGGGGGCGCGAACACTGAAGCTTTCTTT.

This chain joins TRBV6-2 or TRBV6-3 and TRBJ2-7, with 13 bases matching TRBD2. The V gene end was trimmed by 1 base and the J gene end by 1 base; junction bases not matched to a gene: 7. CDR1 and CDR2 from the germline V gene are MNHEY and SVGEGT. The CDR3 has 18 residues. The CDR3 DNA is TGTGCCAGCAGTTACTTAGGACTAGCGGGAGTCTGGTCCTACGAGCAGTACTTC. Protein sequence: CASSYLGLAGVWSYEQYF.

The chain links TRBV9 to TRBJ2-5; 7 positions agree with TRBD1. CDR3 length: 13 amino acids. Trimming removed 4 bases from V and 2 bases from J; junction bases left unmatched: 2. The germline V gene encodes CDR1 SGDLS and CDR2 YYNGEE. This CDR3 reads CASSTGQQETQYF. The CDR3 nucleotides are TGTGCCAGCAGCACGGGACAGCAAGAGACCCAGTACTTC.

This chain links TRBV19 with TRBJ2-7; a possible D gene is TRBD1 (5 bases). Germline V gives CDR1 LNHDA, CDR2 SQIVND (reference sequence). V was trimmed by 1 base and J by 2 bases, leaving 6 bases between them. The CDR3 extends over 13 amino acids. CDR3 in DNA: TGTGCCAGTAGTATAGGCAGGGCCTACGAGCAGTACTTC. This encodes CASSIGRAYEQYF.

The gene calls are TRBV7-9 and TRBJ2-1, with TRBD2 identical over 9 bases. Per the germline V gene, CDR1 is SEHNR and CDR2 is FQNEAQ (reference sequence). The CDR3 is 16 residues long. Trimming removed 1 base from V and 6 bases from J; junction bases left unmatched: 7. The CDR3 reads CASSLVGGRARNEQFF. DNA of the CDR3: TGTGCCAGCAGCTTAGTTGGCGGGAGGGCCCGCAATGAGCAGTTCTTC. Based on the CDR3 plus reference TRBV7-9 and TRBJ2-1, the full variable domain is DTGVSQNPRHKITKRGQNVTFRCDPISEHNRLYWYRQTLGQGPEFLTYFQNEAQLEKSRLLSDRFSAERPKGSFSTLEIQRTEQGDSAMYLCASSLVGGRARNEQFFGPGTRLTVL.

In this sample, this clone turned up once. The chain employs TRBV28 and TRBJ2-7, with D possibly matching TRBD1 (6 bases). Trimming cost V 5 bases and J 4 bases, with 21 bases left between them. Germline loops: CDR1 MDHEN, CDR2 SYDVKM. The CDR3 has 16 residues. This chain's CDR3 is CASSRAPGQISYEQYF. In DNA form, the CDR3 reads TGTGCCAGCAGTCGAGCACCGGGACAAATATCGTACGAGCAGTACTTC.

The V gene is TRBV20-1, the J gene TRBJ1-1; 9 bases align to TRBD1. This CDR3 contains 11 residues. V lost 5 bases, J lost 7 bases, and 2 bases stayed unmatched. Germline assignment: CDR1 DFQATT and CDR2 SNEGSKA (reference sequence). DNA of the CDR3: TGCAGTGCTGGGACAGGGATTGAAGCTTTCTTT. Encoded protein: CSAGTGIEAFF.

This chain joins TRBV7-2 and TRBJ2-5; D perhaps matches TRBD2 (5 bases). The CDR3 is 13 amino acids. Germline V gene sequence: CDR1 SGHTA, CDR2 FQGNSA. V lost 4 bases and J lost 7, with 13 bases in between. The CDR3 bases are TGTGCCAGCAGCTCCGAGGGCTGGGGGACCCAGTACTTC. Protein sequence: CASSSEGWGTQYF.

V is TRBV28 and J is TRBJ1-1, with D unclear. Trimming shortened V by 1 base and J by 6 bases, and 3 bases separated the two germline ends. The CDR3 runs 11 residues. From germline, CDR1 is MDHEN and CDR2 SYDVKM. The CDR3 DNA sequence: TGTGCCAGCAGTTTATCTTCTGAAGCTTTCTTT. Protein product: CASSLSSEAFF.

The chain recombines TRBV9 with TRBJ2-7; 13 positions agree with TRBD2. The germline V gene has CDR1 SGDLS and CDR2 YYNGEE. This CDR3 has 15 amino acids. The J segment lost 6 bases and the V segment lost 4 bases, leaving 7 bases of the junction unmatched. In nucleotides, the CDR3 is TGTGCCAGCAGCAAAGGACTAGCGGGAGTCAGCGAGCAGTACTTC. This encodes CASSKGLAGVSEQYF.

The chain couples TRBV30 to TRBJ2-5, with 10 nucleotides matching TRBD2. Germline V CDR1 and CDR2: GTSNPN, SVGIG (reference sequence). This CDR3 is built from 14 residues. After removal of 5 bases from V and 5 bases from J, the junction contained 8 bases not matched to a gene. In nucleotides, the CDR3 is TGTGCCTGGTCCGGGACTAGCGTAAGGGAGACCCAGTACTTC. This codes for CAWSGTSVRETQYF.

V usage is TRBV12-3 or TRBV12-4 and J usage is TRBJ1-2; 7 bases agree with TRBD1. The CDR3 is 13 amino acids. J was trimmed by 2 bases and V by 5 bases; bases with no gene match: 2. Here the CDR3 DNA reads TGTGCCAGCAGTCTCAGGGGGAACTATGGCTACACCTTC. Translating it yields CASSLRGNYGYTF.

This rearrangement joins TRBV20-1 to TRBJ2-4, with D tentatively TRBD2 (6 bases). Germline V CDR1 and CDR2: DFQATT, SNEGSKA (reference sequence). CDR3 size: 14 residues. Trimming removed 5 bases from V and 1 base from J, with 12 bases in between. The CDR3 DNA reads as TGCAGTGCTGGTGCGGCGGGGGCCAAAAACATTCAGTACTTC. This sequence encodes CSAGAAGAKNIQYF.

V is TRBV24-1 and J is TRBJ2-1, with 7 bases aligning to TRBD2. The CDR3 is made up of 13 amino acids. Germline CDR1 KGHDR, CDR2 SFDVKD. The junction had 8 bases not matched to a gene; V was cut back by 3 bases and J by 13 bases. The CDR3 region has the DNA TGTGCCACCAGTGATCCCGGACTAGTCGAACAGTTCTTC. It is translated as CATSDPGLVEQFF.

V and J are TRBV29-1 and TRBJ2-7, with D uncertain. Germline-derived CDR1 and CDR2 are SQVTM and ANQGSEA. The CDR3 sequence is 12 residues long. With 0 bases removed from V and 6 bases from J, the gap between germline ends came to 9 bases. This CDR3 is CSVEDPGAEQYF. Here the CDR3 DNA reads TGCAGCGTTGAAGATCCCGGAGCCGAGCAGTACTTC.

This chain joins TRBV30 and TRBJ2-7, with 9 bases that match TRBD2. The J segment lost 5 bases and the V segment lost 3 bases, leaving 11 bases of the junction unmatched. Germline V CDR1 and CDR2: GTSNPN, SVGIG (reference sequence). This CDR3 is 15 amino acids long. In nucleotides, the CDR3 is TGTGCCTGGAGCCTCGGGACTAGCTTGACGAACGAGCAGTACTTC. It encodes CAWSLGTSLTNEQYF.

The V gene is TRBV19, the J gene TRBJ1-2; 8 bases agree with TRBD1. Germline V gene lookup returns CDR1 LNHDA and CDR2 SQIVND (reference sequence). V lost 5 bases to trimming and J lost 4 bases; unmatched junction nucleotides: 6. The length of the CDR3 is 14 residues. CDR3 loop: CASSADGQGYGYTF. The CDR3 nucleotides are TGTGCCAGTAGTGCGGACGGACAGGGCTATGGCTACACCTTC. The complete variable domain, with remaining parts taken from reference TRBV19 and TRBJ1-2, reads DGGITQSPKYLFRKEGQNVTLSCEQNLNHDAMYWYRQDPGQGLRLIYYSQIVNDFQKGDIAEGYSVSREKKESFPLTVTSAQKNPTAFYLCASSADGQGYGYTFGSGTRLTVV.

The V gene is TRBV10-3, the J gene TRBJ1-1, with TRBD1 matching 7 bases. Germline lookup yields CDR1 ENHRY and CDR2 SYGVKD. V was clipped by 0 bases and J by 6 bases; unmatched bases: 7. This CDR3 is 15 amino acids long. This chain's CDR3 is CAISESRDSYAEAFF. CDR3 nucleotide sequence: TGTGCCATCAGTGAGTCCCGGGACAGCTACGCTGAAGCTTTCTTT.